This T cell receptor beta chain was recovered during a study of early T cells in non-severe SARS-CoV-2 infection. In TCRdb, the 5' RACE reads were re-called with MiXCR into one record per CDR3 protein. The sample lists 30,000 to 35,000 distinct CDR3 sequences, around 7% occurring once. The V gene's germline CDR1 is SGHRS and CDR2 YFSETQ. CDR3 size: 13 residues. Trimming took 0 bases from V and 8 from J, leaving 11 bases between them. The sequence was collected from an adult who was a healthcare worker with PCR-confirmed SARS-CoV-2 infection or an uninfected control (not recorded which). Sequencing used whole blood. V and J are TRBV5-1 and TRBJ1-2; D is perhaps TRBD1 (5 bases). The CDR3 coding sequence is TGCGCCAGCAGCTTGGGCAGGGTCGACGGCTACACCTTC. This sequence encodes CASSLGRVDGYTF.